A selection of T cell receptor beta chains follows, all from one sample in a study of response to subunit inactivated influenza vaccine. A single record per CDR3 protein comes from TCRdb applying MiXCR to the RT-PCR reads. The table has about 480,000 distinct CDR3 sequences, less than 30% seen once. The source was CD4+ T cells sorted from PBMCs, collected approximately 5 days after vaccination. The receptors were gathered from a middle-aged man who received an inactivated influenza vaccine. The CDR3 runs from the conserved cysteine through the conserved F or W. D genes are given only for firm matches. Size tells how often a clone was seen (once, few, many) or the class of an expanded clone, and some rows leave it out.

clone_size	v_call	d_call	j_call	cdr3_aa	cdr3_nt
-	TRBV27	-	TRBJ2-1	CASSLEQYPSYNEQFF	TGTGCCAGCAGTTTGGAGCAATACCCCTCCTACAATGAGCAGTTCTTC
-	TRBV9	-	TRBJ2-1	CASSQDRNPTNEQFF	TGTGCCAGCAGCCAAGACCGTAACCCCACCAATGAGCAGTTCTTC
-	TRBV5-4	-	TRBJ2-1	CASSGGTPPSYNEQFF	TGTGCCAGCAGCGGGGGGACTCCCCCCTCCTACAATGAGCAGTTCTTC
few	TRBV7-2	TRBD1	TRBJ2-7	CASSWTGAGTNEQYF	TGTGCCAGCAGCTGGACAGGGGCAGGGACTAACGAGCAGTACTTC
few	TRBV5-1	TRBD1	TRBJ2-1	CASAYGQGNNEQFF	TGCGCCAGCGCCTACGGACAGGGGAACAATGAGCAGTTCTTC
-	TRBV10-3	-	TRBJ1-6	CAISERDYNSPLHF	TGTGCCATCAGTGAGAGGGACTATAATTCACCCCTCCACTTT
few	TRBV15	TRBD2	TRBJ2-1	CATSGLGTSGLNEQFF	TGTGCCACCAGCGGCCTCGGGACTAGCGGCCTCAATGAGCAGTTCTTC
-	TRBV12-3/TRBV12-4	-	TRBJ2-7	CASSSGPQALYF	TGTGCCAGCAGTTCCGGGCCTCAGGCCTTGTACTTC
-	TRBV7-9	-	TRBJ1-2	CASSLEGLVGYTF	TGTGCCAGCAGCTTAGAGGGGCTCGTTGGCTACACCTTC
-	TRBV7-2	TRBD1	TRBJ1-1	CASSFRTGIGNTEAFF	TGTGCCAGCAGCTTTCGGACAGGGATAGGGAACACTGAAGCTTTCTTT
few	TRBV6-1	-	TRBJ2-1	CASKAGPYNEQFF	TGTGCCAGCAAGGCGGGGCCTTACAATGAGCAGTTCTTC
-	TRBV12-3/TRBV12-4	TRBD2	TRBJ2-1	CASSPMTSGGYNEQFF	TGTGCCAGCAGTCCAATGACTAGCGGGGGGTACAATGAGCAGTTCTTC
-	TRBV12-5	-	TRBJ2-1	CASGPAAASSYNEQFF	TGTGCTAGTGGCCCCGCGGCGGCGAGCTCCTACAATGAGCAGTTCTTC
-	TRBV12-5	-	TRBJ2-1	CASGTGTSYNEQFF	TGTGCTAGTGGTACCGGGACATCCTACAATGAGCAGTTCTTC
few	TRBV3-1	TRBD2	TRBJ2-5	CASSSLAGGKETQYF	TGTGCCAGCAGCTCACTAGCGGGGGGGAAAGAGACCCAGTACTTC
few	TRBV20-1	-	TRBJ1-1	CSADNSMNTEAFF	TGCAGTGCCGACAACAGCATGAACACTGAAGCTTTCTTT
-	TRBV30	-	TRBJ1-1	CAWSKTGMNTEAFF	TGTGCCTGGAGTAAGACGGGAATGAACACTGAAGCTTTCTTT
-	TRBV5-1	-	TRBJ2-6	CASSTSRGTGANVLTF	TGCGCCAGCAGCACCTCGAGGGGGACTGGGGCCAACGTCCTGACTTTC
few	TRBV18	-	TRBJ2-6	CASSPYGPGANVLTF	TGTGCCAGCTCACCATACGGTCCTGGGGCCAACGTCCTGACTTTC
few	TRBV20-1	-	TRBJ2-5	CSASRQVKETQYF	TGCAGTGCTAGTAGACAGGTGAAGGAGACCCAGTACTTC
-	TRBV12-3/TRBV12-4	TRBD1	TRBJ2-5	CASSIRRGRETQYF	TGTGCCAGCAGTATTCGCAGGGGGCGGGAGACCCAGTACTTC
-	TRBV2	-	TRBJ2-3	CASSERWPPSTDTQYF	TGTGCCAGCAGTGAAAGGTGGCCCCCTAGCACAGATACGCAGTATTTT
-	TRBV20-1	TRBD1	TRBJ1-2	CSAILSDRGLGYTF	TGCAGTGCCATACTATCAGACAGGGGGCTAGGCTACACCTTC
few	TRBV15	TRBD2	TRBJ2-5	CATSARGGQETQYF	TGTGCCACCAGCGCGCGCGGGGGCCAAGAGACCCAGTACTTC